Reported below is one T cell receptor beta chain. This sample is part of a study of blood T cell repertoires in COVID-19. Overall study: Sites in the United States, Italy and Spain provided acute and convalescent COVID-19 samples. Sample material is recorded as cDNA or gDNA derived from T cells, B-cell-depleted T cells, or PBMCs.

Authors' data handling: Amplification from reference gene primers served as the basis for estimated nucleated cell counts. Measured with immunoSEQ multiplex PCR; TCRdb has only the in-frame clones, and not every one. V, J and clone size reflect that table, while D and trimming were determined from the DNA. Of 150,000 or so clones in the sample, 80% to 90% were seen once. Germline V gives CDR1 GTSNPN, CDR2 SVGIG (reference sequence). CDR3 length: 13 residues. With 1 base removed from V and 4 bases from J, the gap between germline ends came to 8 bases. The sequence was obtained from a man aged 60-69 years with acute or convalescent COVID-19. The specimen sequenced was peripheral blood. The rearrangement uses TRBV30 and TRBJ1-5; D unclear. CDR3 sequence (DNA): TGTGCCTGGAGTGGGTCCGGGAATCAGCCCCAGCATTTT. It codes for CAWSGSGNQPQHF. Complete variable domain (other parts from reference TRBV30 and TRBJ1-5): SQTIHQWPATLVQPVGSPLSLECTVEGTSNPNLYWYRQAAGRGLQLLFYSVGIGQISSEVPQNLSASRPQDRQFILSSKKLLLSDSGFYLCAWSGSGNQPQHFGDGTRLSIL.